This TCR beta chain was profiled in a study of CXCR3-negative and CXCR3-positive naive CD8 T cells. Study conclusions and caveats: Naive cells used TRBV-TRBJ genes in much the same way whether CXCR3-negative or CXCR3-positive; memory cells did not. Comparison of naive cells showed more hydrophobic TRB CDR3s in CXCR3-positive than in CXCR3-negative naive cells.

The TRB cDNA libraries were prepared by 5' RACE with UMI labels. TCRdb reprocessed the 5' RACE reads, with one entry per CDR3 protein and no DNA. Here the sample table reports fewer than 140,000 distinct CDR3 sequences. About this clonotype: What it binds is unknown.

Germline loops: CDR1 SEHNR, CDR2 FQNEAQ (reference sequence). The CDR3 contains 15 residues. The chain carries TRBV7-9 and TRBJ2-1; TCRdb returns TRBD1, unconfirmable since there is no DNA. The sequence derives from a human donor in good health. Some clones in this sample may be carry-over from other donors' samples. The specimen sequenced was naive CXCR3+ CD8+ T cells from blood. Subset here: CD45RO-CCR7+CD27+CD95- naive CD8+ T cells expressing CXCR3 (TNR3+). CDR3 loop: CASSFVQGAYNEQFF.